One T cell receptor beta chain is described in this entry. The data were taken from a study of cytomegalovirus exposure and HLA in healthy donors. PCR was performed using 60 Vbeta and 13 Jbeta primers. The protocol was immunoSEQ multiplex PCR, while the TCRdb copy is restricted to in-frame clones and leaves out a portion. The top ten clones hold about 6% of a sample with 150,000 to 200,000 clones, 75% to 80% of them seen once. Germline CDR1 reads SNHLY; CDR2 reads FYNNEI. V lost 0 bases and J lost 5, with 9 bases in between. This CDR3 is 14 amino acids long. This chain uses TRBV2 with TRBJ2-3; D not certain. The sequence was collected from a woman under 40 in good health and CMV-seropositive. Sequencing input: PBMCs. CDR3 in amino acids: CASSEAHFQDTQYF. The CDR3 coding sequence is TGTGCCAGCAGTGAAGCCCATTTCCAAGATACGCAGTATTTT.